This T cell receptor (beta chain) was profiled in a study of blood T cell repertoires in COVID-19. Overall study: PBMCs, B-cell-depleted T cells, or T cells provided the cDNA or gDNA that made up the material.

Profiling relied on immunoSEQ multiplex PCR, and the TCRdb table lists in-frame clones only, not all of them. The data contain more than 110,000 clones, approximately 85% of them singletons. The specimen was peripheral blood. This sequence originates from a woman of 80 years or more with acute or convalescent COVID-19.

CDR3 coding DNA: TGTGCCAGCAGCTTGGGGGGAGGTTGGGGCAACTATGGCTACACCTTC. It translates to CASSLGGGWGNYGYTF. The chain recombines TRBV28 with TRBJ1-2; tentative D call: TRBD1 (5 bases). Germline loops: CDR1 MDHEN, CDR2 SYDVKM. Trimming pared 6 bases from V and 2 bases from J, leaving 19 bases between. The CDR3 extends over 16 amino acids.